There are many counts of the clone carrying this T cell receptor beta chain. The antigen is not known. This entry belongs to a study of T-cell memory formation after mild COVID-19. On the study more broadly: The two donors had largely donor-specific TCR clusters. Whole-study findings and limits: Contracting clones from day 15 to 85 had balanced CD4/CD8; later expanders favoured CD4+.

5'RACE primed from the constant segment yielded TCR alpha and TCR beta cDNA libraries bearing sample barcodes and UMIs. TCRdb analysed the 5' RACE reads with MiXCR anew, one entry per CDR3 protein. The data show about 140,000 distinct CDR3 sequences, with 11% to 15% seen just once and 25% to 30% held by the top ten. The V segment lost 3 bases and the J segment 2 bases; nucleotides outside the gene matches: 10. The CDR3 contains 16 residues. Germline-derived CDR1 and CDR2 are SGHTA and FQGTGA. The material sequenced was PBMCs or a T cell subset sorted from them (not recorded which). The receptor's source is an adult woman who had mild COVID-19 (a few samples of this study predate the infection). Cell type and time point are not known. The chain couples TRBV7-3 to TRBJ2-7, with 7 bases identical to TRBD2. The CDR3, as DNA: TGTGCCAGCAGCTTGGATGCAGCGGGATTACCCTACGAGCAGTACTTC. Its translation is CASSLDAAGLPYEQYF.